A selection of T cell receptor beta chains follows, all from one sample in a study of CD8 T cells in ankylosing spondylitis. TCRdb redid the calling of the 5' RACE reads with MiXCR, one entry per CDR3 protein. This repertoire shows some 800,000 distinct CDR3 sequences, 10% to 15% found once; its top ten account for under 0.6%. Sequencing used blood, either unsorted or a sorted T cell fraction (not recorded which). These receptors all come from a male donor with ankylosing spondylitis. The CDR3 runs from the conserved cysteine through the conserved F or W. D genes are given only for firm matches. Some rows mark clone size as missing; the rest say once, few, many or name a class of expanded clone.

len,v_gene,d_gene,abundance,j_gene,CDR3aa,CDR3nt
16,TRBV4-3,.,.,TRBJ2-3,CASSQGLTASTDTQYF,TGCGCCAGCAGCCAAGGTTTGACGGCTAGCACAGATACGCAGTATTTT
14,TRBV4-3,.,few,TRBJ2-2,CASSRTVDTGELFF,TGCGCCAGCAGCCGCACTGTGGACACCGGGGAGCTGTTTTTT
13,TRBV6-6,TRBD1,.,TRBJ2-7,CASSATGFLEQYF,TGTGCCAGCAGTGCGACAGGGTTCCTCGAGCAGTACTTC
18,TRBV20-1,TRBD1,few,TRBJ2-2,CSARPLSGTGFRAGELFF,TGCAGTGCTAGACCTCTCTCCGGGACAGGGTTCCGGGCCGGGGAGCTGTTTTTT
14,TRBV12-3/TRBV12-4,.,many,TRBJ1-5,CASSHDMSNQPQHF,TGTGCCAGCAGCCACGACATGAGCAATCAGCCCCAGCATTTT
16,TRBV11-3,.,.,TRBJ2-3,CASSLGAGGVPDTQYF,TGTGCCAGCAGCTTAGGGGCTGGCGGGGTCCCAGATACGCAGTATTTT
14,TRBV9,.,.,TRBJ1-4,CASSVDARSEKLFF,TGTGCCAGCAGCGTAGACGCCCGGAGCGAAAAACTGTTTTTT
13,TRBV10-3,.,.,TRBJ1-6,CAISELTGSPLHF,TGTGCCATCAGTGAGCTGACCGGATCACCCCTCCACTTT
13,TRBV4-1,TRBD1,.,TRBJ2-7,CASGDRARDEQYF,TGCGCCAGCGGCGACAGGGCCCGGGACGAGCAGTACTTC
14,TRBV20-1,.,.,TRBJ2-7,CSALDNRSLRGQYF,TGCAGTGCGCTGGACAACCGGTCTCTACGTGGGCAGTACTTC
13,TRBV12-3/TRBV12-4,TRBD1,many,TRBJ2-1,CASSLDRGDEQFF,TGTGCCAGCAGTTTGGACAGGGGAGATGAGCAGTTCTTC
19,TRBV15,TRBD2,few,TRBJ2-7,CATSRDVGLAGGRPYEQYF,TGTGCCACCAGCAGAGATGTCGGCCTAGCGGGAGGGCGCCCCTACGAGCAGTACTTC
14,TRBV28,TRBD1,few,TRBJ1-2,CASSTQGGEYGYTF,TGTGCCAGCAGCACGCAGGGGGGCGAATATGGCTACACCTTC
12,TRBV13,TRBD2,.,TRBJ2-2,CASTSGPGELFF,TGTGCCAGCACTAGCGGGCCCGGGGAGCTGTTTTTT
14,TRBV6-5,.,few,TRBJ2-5,CASSYVPYGETQYF,TGTGCCAGCAGTTACGTCCCCTATGGGGAGACCCAGTACTTC
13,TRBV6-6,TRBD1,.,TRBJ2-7,CASSYGTVYEQYF,TGTGCCAGCAGTTACGGGACAGTATACGAGCAGTACTTC
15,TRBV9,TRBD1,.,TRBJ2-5,CASSPQPGGQETQYF,TGTGCCAGCAGCCCTCAGCCAGGGGGCCAAGAGACCCAGTACTTC
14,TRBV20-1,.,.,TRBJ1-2,CSAPSLTGTYGYTF,TGCAGTGCTCCATCCCTGACAGGTACCTATGGCTACACCTTC
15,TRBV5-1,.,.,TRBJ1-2,CASSFDVGPNYGYTF,TGCGCCAGCAGCTTCGATGTAGGGCCTAACTATGGCTACACCTTC
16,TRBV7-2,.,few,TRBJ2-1,CASSLSTGSGYNEQFF,TGTGCCAGCAGCTTGTCCACAGGGTCGGGCTACAATGAGCAGTTCTTC
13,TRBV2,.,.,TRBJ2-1,CASEGRGNNEQFF,TGTGCCAGCGAAGGGAGGGGGAACAATGAGCAGTTCTTC
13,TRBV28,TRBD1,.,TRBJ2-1,CASSLDTADRVFF,TGTGCCAGCAGTTTAGACACGGCGGACAGGGTGTTCTTC
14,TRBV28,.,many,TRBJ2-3,CASSSRISADTQYF,TGTGCCAGCAGTTCTCGAATCTCCGCAGATACGCAGTATTTT
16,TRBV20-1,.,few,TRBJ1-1,CSARDPLRTENTEAFF,TGCAGTGCTAGAGACCCCTTAAGGACTGAGAACACTGAAGCTTTCTTT
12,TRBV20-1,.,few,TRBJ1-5,CSARPYDQPQHF,TGCAGTGCCAGACCCTATGACCAGCCCCAGCATTTT
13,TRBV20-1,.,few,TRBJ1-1,CSAPRRLDTEAFF,TGCAGTGCGCCTAGGCGTTTGGACACTGAAGCTTTCTTT
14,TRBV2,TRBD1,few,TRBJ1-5,CASSGGTGVQPQHF,TGTGCCAGCAGTGGGGGGACAGGGGTTCAGCCCCAGCATTTT
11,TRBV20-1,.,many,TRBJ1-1,CSAKANTEAFF,TGCAGTGCTAAGGCGAACACTGAAGCTTTCTTT
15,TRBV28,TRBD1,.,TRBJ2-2,CASSRLGQSTGELFF,TGTGCCAGCAGCAGATTGGGACAGTCTACCGGGGAGCTGTTTTTT
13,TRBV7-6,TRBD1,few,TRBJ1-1,CASRQGPGTEAFF,TGTGCCAGCAGACAGGGGCCGGGCACTGAAGCTTTCTTT
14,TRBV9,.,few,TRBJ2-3,CASSPFGGTDTQYF,TGTGCCAGCAGCCCCTTCGGGGGCACAGATACGCAGTATTTT
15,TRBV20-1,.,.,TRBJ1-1,CSASPANLMNTEAFF,TGCAGTGCTAGTCCCGCGAATCTTATGAACACTGAAGCTTTCTTT
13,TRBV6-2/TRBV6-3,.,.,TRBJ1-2,CASSSQGSGGYTF,TGTGCCAGCAGTTCTCAGGGGTCGGGAGGCTACACCTTC
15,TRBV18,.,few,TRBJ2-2,CASSPQGMSTGELFF,TGTGCCAGCTCACCACAGGGAATGAGCACCGGGGAGCTGTTTTTT
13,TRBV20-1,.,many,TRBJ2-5,CSALPPGLETQYF,TGCAGTGCTCTTCCACCGGGACTTGAGACCCAGTACTTC
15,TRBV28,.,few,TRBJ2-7,CASSYPAGHSYEQYF,TGTGCCAGCAGTTACCCCGCGGGGCATTCGTACGAGCAGTACTTC
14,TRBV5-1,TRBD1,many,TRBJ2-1,CASSFQGANNEQFF,TGCGCCAGCAGCTTCCAGGGGGCGAACAATGAGCAGTTCTTC
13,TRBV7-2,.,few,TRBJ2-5,CASSWRIQETQYF,TGTGCCAGCAGCTGGAGGATCCAAGAGACCCAGTACTTC
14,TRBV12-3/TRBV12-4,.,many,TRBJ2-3,CASSLGFGTDTQYF,TGTGCCAGCAGTTTGGGGTTCGGCACAGATACGCAGTATTTT
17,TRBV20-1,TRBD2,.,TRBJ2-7,CCAKPGLAGVVSYEQYF,TGCTGTGCCAAACCGGGACTAGCGGGAGTGGTATCCTACGAGCAGTACTTC
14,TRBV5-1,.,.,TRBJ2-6,CASSIGTGANVLTF,TGCGCCAGCAGTATCGGGACTGGGGCCAACGTCCTGACTTTC
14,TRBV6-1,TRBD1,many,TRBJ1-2,CASSDRGQGFGYTF,TGTGCCAGCAGTGACAGGGGACAGGGGTTTGGCTACACCTTC
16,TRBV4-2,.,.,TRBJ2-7,CASSQDRRTASYEQYF,TGTGCCAGCAGCCAAGATCGGCGGACGGCCTCCTACGAGCAGTACTTC
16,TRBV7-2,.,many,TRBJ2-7,CASSLVIGDRSYEQYF,TGTGCCAGCAGCTTAGTAATAGGGGACCGCTCCTACGAGCAGTACTTC
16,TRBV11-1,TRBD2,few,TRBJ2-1,CASSLASGDNYNEQFF,TGTGCCAGCAGCTTAGCGAGCGGGGATAACTACAATGAGCAGTTCTTC
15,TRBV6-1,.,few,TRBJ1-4,CATNPSGAMYEKLFF,TGTGCCACCAATCCTTCAGGGGCGATGTATGAAAAACTGTTTTTT
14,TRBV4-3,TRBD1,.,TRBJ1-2,CASSQRQGIYGYTF,TGCGCCAGCAGCCAGAGACAGGGGATCTATGGCTACACCTTC
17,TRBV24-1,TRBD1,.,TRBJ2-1,CATSDLYRGSRYNEQFF,TGTGCCACCAGTGACCTTTACAGGGGGTCGCGCTACAATGAGCAGTTCTTC
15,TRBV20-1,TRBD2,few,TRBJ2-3,CSAQRASGSSDTQYF,TGCAGTGCCCAGCGGGCTAGCGGGAGTTCAGATACGCAGTATTTT
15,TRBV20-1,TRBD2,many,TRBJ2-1,CSAGVSGIYSEEQFF,TGCAGTGCTGGGGTTAGCGGGATTTACTCCGAGGAGCAGTTCTTC
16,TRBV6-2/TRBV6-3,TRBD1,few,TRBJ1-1,CASKVRGRGGNTEAFF,TGTGCCAGCAAAGTAAGGGGGCGAGGCGGGAACACTGAAGCTTTCTTT
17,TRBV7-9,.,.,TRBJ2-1,CASSLALRSWGYNEQFF,TGTGCCAGCAGCTTAGCGTTACGATCTTGGGGATACAATGAGCAGTTCTTC
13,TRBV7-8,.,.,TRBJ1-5,CASSNQNNQPQHF,TGTGCCAGCAGCAACCAGAACAATCAGCCCCAGCATTTT
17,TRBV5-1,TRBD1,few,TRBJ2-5,CASSLTPYRGPQETQYF,TGCGCCAGCAGCTTAACGCCTTACAGGGGGCCCCAAGAGACCCAGTACTTC
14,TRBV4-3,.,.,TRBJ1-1,CASSQGETHTEAFF,TGCGCCAGCAGCCAAGGGGAGACGCACACTGAAGCTTTCTTT
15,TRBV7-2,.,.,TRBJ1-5,CASSPGYLGNQPQHF,TGTGCCAGCAGCCCAGGGTATTTGGGCAATCAGCCCCAGCATTTT
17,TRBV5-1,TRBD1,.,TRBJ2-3,CASSLRPGTGVADTQYF,TGCGCCAGCAGCTTGAGACCCGGGACAGGGGTCGCAGATACGCAGTATTTT
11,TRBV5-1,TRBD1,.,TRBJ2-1,CASSLTGDQFF,TGCGCCAGCAGCTTGACAGGGGACCAGTTCTTC
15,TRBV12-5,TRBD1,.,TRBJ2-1,CASGLGTGNLNEQFF,TGTGCTAGTGGTTTGGGGACAGGGAATTTGAATGAGCAGTTCTTC